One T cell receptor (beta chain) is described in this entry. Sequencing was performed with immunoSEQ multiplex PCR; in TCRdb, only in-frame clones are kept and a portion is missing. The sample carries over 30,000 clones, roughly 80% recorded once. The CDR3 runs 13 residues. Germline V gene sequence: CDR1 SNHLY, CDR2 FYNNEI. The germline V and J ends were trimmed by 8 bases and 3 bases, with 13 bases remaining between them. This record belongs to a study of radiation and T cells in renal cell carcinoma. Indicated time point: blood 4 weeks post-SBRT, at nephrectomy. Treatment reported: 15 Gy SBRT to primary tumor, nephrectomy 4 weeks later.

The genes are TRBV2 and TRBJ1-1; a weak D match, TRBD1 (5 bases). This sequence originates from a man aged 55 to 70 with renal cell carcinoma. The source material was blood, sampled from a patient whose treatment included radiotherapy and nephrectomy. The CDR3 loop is CASAVVGDTEAFF. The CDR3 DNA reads TGTGCCAGCGCAGTCGTGGGGGACACTGAAGCTTTCTTT.